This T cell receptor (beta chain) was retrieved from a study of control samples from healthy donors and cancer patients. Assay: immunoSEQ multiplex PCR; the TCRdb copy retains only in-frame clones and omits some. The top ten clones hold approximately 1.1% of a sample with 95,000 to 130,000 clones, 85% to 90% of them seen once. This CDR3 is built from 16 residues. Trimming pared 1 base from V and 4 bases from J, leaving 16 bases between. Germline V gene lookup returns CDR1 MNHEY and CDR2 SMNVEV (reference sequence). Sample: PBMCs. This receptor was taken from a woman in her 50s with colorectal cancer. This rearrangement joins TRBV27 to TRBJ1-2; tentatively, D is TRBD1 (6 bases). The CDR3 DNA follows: TGTGCCAGCAGTTTATTACCGCCGGGGGCCAGCTATGGCTACACCTTC. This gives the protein CASSLLPPGASYGYTF.